This is a list of T cell receptor beta chains from one sample in a study of shared T cell receptors in the human thymus. The assay was immunoSEQ multiplex PCR, and TCRdb's table has in-frame clones only and misses some. The table has some 400,000 clones, around 95% seen once. Sequenced: thymocytes. All receptors come from a human donor. CDR3s include the opening cysteine and the closing phenylalanine or tryptophan. Fields, in order: D gene, clone size, J gene, V gene, CDR3 DNA, CDR3 protein. D genes are given only for firm matches. Only part of the rows carry a size: once, few, many, or a class if the clone is expanded.

D: TRBD1
size: -
J: TRBJ2-2
V: TRBV19
DNA: TGTGCCAGTCGCAACCAGGGGGAATTTTACACCGGGGAGCTGTTTTTT
CDR3: CASRNQGEFYTGELFF

D: TRBD2
size: -
J: TRBJ2-2
V: TRBV7-6
DNA: TGTGCCAGCAGCTTAGGGACTAGCGGGACCGGGGAGCTGTTTTTT
CDR3: CASSLGTSGTGELFF

D: -
size: -
J: TRBJ1-4
V: TRBV28
DNA: TGTGCCACCGGGGAATCTAGGGCCTTCGAAAATGAAAAACTGTTTTTT
CDR3: CATGESRAFENEKLFF

D: -
size: -
J: TRBJ2-1
V: TRBV28
DNA: TGTGCCAGCAGTTTATGTATTGTGAGCAGGGAGTTCTTC
CDR3: CASSLCIVSREFF

D: TRBD2
size: once
J: TRBJ2-1
V: TRBV6-5
DNA: TGTGCCAGCAGTTACTCGCGGGAGGCGCTCAATGAGCAGTTCTTC
CDR3: CASSYSREALNEQFF

D: -
size: -
J: TRBJ2-3
V: TRBV5-4
DNA: TGTGCCAGCAGCTTGTGGGGGAATTGGACAGATACGCAGTATTTT
CDR3: CASSLWGNWTDTQYF

D: -
size: once
J: TRBJ2-1
V: TRBV11-3
DNA: TGTGCCAGCAGCGAGAGCAGCGGGTGGGCCTACAATGAGCAGTTCTTC
CDR3: CASSESSGWAYNEQFF

D: TRBD2
size: -
J: TRBJ2-7
V: TRBV14
DNA: TGTGCCAGCAGCCAAGATGGGCGGGGAGGGTCCTACGAGCAGTACTTC
CDR3: CASSQDGRGGSYEQYF

D: -
size: -
J: TRBJ2-7
V: TRBV11-2
DNA: TGTGCCAGCAGACCCCTCCAAGCGAATTACTCCTACGAGCAGTACTTC
CDR3: CASRPLQANYSYEQYF

D: TRBD2
size: -
J: TRBJ2-5
V: TRBV27
DNA: TGTGCCAGCAGTTATAGACTAGCGGAAGAGACCCAGTACTTC
CDR3: CASSYRLAEETQYF

D: TRBD1
size: -
J: TRBJ1-2
V: TRBV2
DNA: TGTGCCAGCAGTTTTTTGAGGGACAGGTATTTATATGGCTACACCTTC
CDR3: CASSFLRDRYLYGYTF

D: -
size: -
J: TRBJ1-4
V: TRBV7-9
DNA: TGTGCCAGCAGCTTAGGAGCCCCCCCGGGGGCGCGAGATGAAAAACTGTTTTTT
CDR3: CASSLGAPPGARDEKLFF

D: -
size: -
J: TRBJ2-5
V: TRBV28
DNA: TGTGCCAGCAGGGACCAGAAACAGAAACCTGAACAAGAGACCCAGTACTTC
CDR3: CASRDQKQKPEQETQYF

D: -
size: -
J: TRBJ1-2
V: TRBV6-5
DNA: TGTGCCAGCAGTTACTCGAGGCAGGGTTCTGGCTACACCTTC
CDR3: CASSYSRQGSGYTF

D: -
size: -
J: TRBJ1-4
V: TRBV28
DNA: TGTGCCAGCAGTCGGGGAGTTGAAAAACTGTTTTTT
CDR3: CASSRGVEKLFF

D: -
size: -
J: TRBJ2-7
V: TRBV18
DNA: TGTGCCACGAGGCACAGGCCCTACGAGCAGTACTTC
CDR3: CATRHRPYEQYF

D: -
size: -
J: TRBJ1-1
V: TRBV7-9
DNA: TGTGCCAGCAGCGAGAGTGCAGGCAGCAAGGGGGTGAACACTGAAGCTTTCTTT
CDR3: CASSESAGSKGVNTEAFF

D: TRBD1
size: -
J: TRBJ1-2
V: TRBV11-2
DNA: TGTGCCAGCAGCTTAAAGCTCAGGGGGAGAGAGGGGCCCGCTGGCTACACCTTC
CDR3: CASSLKLRGREGPAGYTF

D: -
size: -
J: TRBJ2-3
V: TRBV7-2
DNA: TGTGCCAGCAGCTTAGGTGTAGGAGATACGCAGTATTTT
CDR3: CASSLGVGDTQYF

D: -
size: -
J: TRBJ1-1
V: TRBV14
DNA: TGTGCCAGCAGCCAATTGCGGGACTCACTTGTGGACACTGAAGCTTTCTTT
CDR3: CASSQLRDSLVDTEAFF

D: -
size: -
J: TRBJ1-5
V: TRBV28
DNA: TGTGCCAGCAGATCCCCGGCGGGAAGTCAGCCCCAGCATTTT
CDR3: CASRSPAGSQPQHF

D: -
size: -
J: TRBJ1-2
V: TRBV7-9
DNA: TGTGCCAGCAGCATCGATTTTGGGAGGAACTATGGCTACACCTTC
CDR3: CASSIDFGRNYGYTF

D: -
size: -
J: TRBJ1-5
V: TRBV6-1
DNA: TGTGCCAGCAGTGAACCGTTGCAGGGACCAGACGAAAGCAATCAGCCCCAGCATTTT
CDR3: CASSEPLQGPDESNQPQHF

D: -
size: -
J: TRBJ1-2
V: TRBV28
DNA: TGTGCCAGCAGTCATACACAGATTAAGTCAAAGGGTAGCTATGGCTACACCTTC
CDR3: CASSHTQIKSKGSYGYTF

D: -
size: -
J: TRBJ2-3
V: TRBV10-1
DNA: TGCGCCAGCAGTTTAGGAGCGACCACCACAGATACGCAGTATTTT
CDR3: CASSLGATTTDTQYF

D: -
size: -
J: TRBJ2-7
V: TRBV7-9
DNA: TGTGCCAGCAGCTTAGGGTTGTGGGGACACCACTACGAGCAGTACTTC
CDR3: CASSLGLWGHHYEQYF

D: -
size: -
J: TRBJ2-4
V: TRBV4-1
DNA: TGCGCCAGCAGCCAAGATTGGGCGGTACCCAAAAACATTCAGTACTTC
CDR3: CASSQDWAVPKNIQYF

D: -
size: -
J: TRBJ2-7
V: TRBV4-1
DNA: TGCGCCAGCAGCCAAGCGGGACAATTGACCTACGAGCAGTACTTC
CDR3: CASSQAGQLTYEQYF

D: -
size: -
J: TRBJ2-7
V: TRBV18
DNA: TGTGCCAGCTCACCGGTACAGGGTTCCGGCGAGCAGTACTTC
CDR3: CASSPVQGSGEQYF

D: -
size: once
J: TRBJ2-7
V: TRBV5-8
DNA: TGTGCCAGCAGAGCAGTGGGAATATACTTC
CDR3: CASRAVGIYF

D: -
size: -
J: TRBJ1-5
V: TRBV4-3
DNA: TGCGCCAGCAGCCAAGATCGCGGGGGACTTAGCAATCAGCCCCAGCATTTT
CDR3: CASSQDRGGLSNQPQHF

D: -
size: once
J: TRBJ1-5
V: TRBV19
DNA: TGTGCCAGTAGTATAGTGGGGCCAAATCAGCCCCAGCATTTT
CDR3: CASSIVGPNQPQHF

D: -
size: -
J: TRBJ1-1
V: TRBV9
DNA: TGTGCCAGCAGCGTAGACAACATGAACACTGAAGCTTTCTTT
CDR3: CASSVDNMNTEAFF

D: -
size: few
J: TRBJ1-1
V: TRBV4-2
DNA: TGTGCCAGCAGCCCCCAGGAGGGGGAGAACACTGAAGCTTTCTTT
CDR3: CASSPQEGENTEAFF

D: TRBD2
size: -
J: TRBJ2-3
V: TRBV5-1
DNA: TGCGCCAGCAGCCCTAAGCGGACTAGCGGCTACACAGATACGCAGTATTTT
CDR3: CASSPKRTSGYTDTQYF

D: -
size: -
J: TRBJ1-1
V: TRBV13
DNA: TGTGCCAGCAACGCCCGGGGCCCCGTCGCTGAAGCTTTCTTT
CDR3: CASNARGPVAEAFF

D: -
size: -
J: TRBJ1-2
V: TRBV9
DNA: TGTGCCAGCAGCGTAGGTTCGGGCTACACCTTC
CDR3: CASSVGSGYTF

D: TRBD1
size: -
J: TRBJ1-2
V: TRBV27
DNA: TGTGCCAGCAGATCCTACCGGGACAGGGTCCATGGCTACACCTTC
CDR3: CASRSYRDRVHGYTF

D: -
size: -
J: TRBJ2-1
V: TRBV10-3
DNA: TGTGCCATCAGTGAGTCTCCAGGGGGGACTAGGGCAGGGGAAGGGAATGAGCAGTTCTTC
CDR3: CAISESPGGTRAGEGNEQFF

D: TRBD2
size: -
J: TRBJ2-5
V: TRBV5-4
DNA: TGTGCCAGCAGCCACCCCCTAGCGGGAGGTGGAGAGACCCAGTACTTC
CDR3: CASSHPLAGGGETQYF

D: -
size: once
J: TRBJ2-7
V: TRBV5-1
DNA: TGCGCCAGCAGCTTCATTTTTAGGTCCGAGCAGTACTTC
CDR3: CASSFIFRSEQYF

D: TRBD1
size: -
J: TRBJ2-7
V: TRBV7-9
DNA: TGTGCCAGCAGCTTAGGTACAGGGGTAGACGAGCAGTACTTC
CDR3: CASSLGTGVDEQYF

D: TRBD2
size: -
J: TRBJ2-5
V: TRBV7-2
DNA: TGTGCCAGCAGCTTAGGTGTAAGCGGGAAGGGGATAGAGACCCAGTACTTC
CDR3: CASSLGVSGKGIETQYF

D: -
size: -
J: TRBJ1-2
V: TRBV27
DNA: TGTGCCAGCCGAAGGAGGGGTAACAACTATGGCTACACCTTC
CDR3: CASRRRGNNYGYTF

D: TRBD1
size: -
J: TRBJ2-7
V: TRBV27
DNA: TGTGCCAGCACGCAAGAAGGGACAGGGGGGACCGGCTACGAGCAGTACTTC
CDR3: CASTQEGTGGTGYEQYF